This T cell receptor beta chain is from a study of cytomegalovirus exposure and HLA in healthy donors. 13 Jbeta primers and 60 Vbeta primers were used for the PCR. The assay was immunoSEQ multiplex PCR, and TCRdb's table has in-frame clones only and misses some. In the table there are approximately 190,000 clones, 75% to 85% of which are singletons. This CDR3 has 15 residues. The trim removed 3 bases at V and 7 bases at J, leaving 6 bases unmatched. The germline V gene encodes CDR1 MDHEN and CDR2 SYDVKM. Sequencing used PBMCs. The chain combines TRBV28 with TRBJ1-4; 9 bases line up with TRBD1. The TCR comes from a woman aged 45-60 years in good health and CMV-seropositive. The CDR3 protein is CASSFPGQGGEKLFF. CDR3 DNA sequence: TGTGCCAGCAGTTTCCCGGGACAGGGAGGTGAAAAACTGTTTTTT.